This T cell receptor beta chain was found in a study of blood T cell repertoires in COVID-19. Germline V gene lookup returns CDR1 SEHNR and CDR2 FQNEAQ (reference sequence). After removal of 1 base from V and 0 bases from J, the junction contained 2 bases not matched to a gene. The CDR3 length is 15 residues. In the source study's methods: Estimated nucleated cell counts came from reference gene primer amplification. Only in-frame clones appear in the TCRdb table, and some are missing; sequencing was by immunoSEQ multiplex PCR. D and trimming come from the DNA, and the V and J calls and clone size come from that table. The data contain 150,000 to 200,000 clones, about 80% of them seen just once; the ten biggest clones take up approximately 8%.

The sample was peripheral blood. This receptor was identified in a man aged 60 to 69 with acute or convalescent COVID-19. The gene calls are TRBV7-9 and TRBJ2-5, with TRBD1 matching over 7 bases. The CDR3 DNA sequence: TGTGCCAGCAGCTTAGGAGACAGGGACCAAGAGACCCAGTACTTC. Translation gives CASSLGDRDQETQYF.